These T cell receptor beta chains were read from a single sample in a study of T cell responses to AZD1222 COVID-19 vaccine. Generated by immunoSEQ multiplex PCR, the TCRdb table keeps only in-frame clones and is missing some. Of 100,000 to 150,000 clones listed, 80% to 90% were seen once; the top ten hold less than 6.5%. The source material was peripheral blood, sampled on day 0 of AZD1222 vaccination. All receptors come from an adult in good health. The CDR3 runs from the conserved cysteine through the conserved F or W. A D gene is named only where the DNA matches it firmly. Clone size is given for some rows only: seen once, a few or many times, or a class if the clone is expanded.

size	V	J	D	DNA	CDR3
once	TRBV6-1	TRBJ2-3	-	TGTGCCAGCAGTGAGGGGGGTACGCAGTATTTT	CASSEGGTQYF
-	TRBV9	TRBJ2-2	-	TGTGCCAGCAGCGACAGGGATACTACGAACACCGGGGAGCTGTTTTTT	CASSDRDTTNTGELFF
-	TRBV6-5	TRBJ2-7	-	TGTGCCAGCACCTCTGGGGCCCCGGTCTACGAGCAGTACTTC	CASTSGAPVYEQYF
-	TRBV5-1	TRBJ1-1	TRBD1	TGCGCCAGCGGCCCGGGACAGGGTATCGCTGAAGCTTTCTTT	CASGPGQGIAEAFF
-	TRBV4-2	TRBJ1-4	-	TGTGCCAGCAGCCAAGATCCGGGCAGGGGAGAAGAAAAACTGTTTTTT	CASSQDPGRGEEKLFF
-	TRBV20-1	TRBJ2-1	-	TGCAGTGCGAGCGGCAGGGCGACCTCGTTCTTC	CSASGRATSFF
-	TRBV5-1	TRBJ1-3	-	TGCGCCAGCAGCGTGGGGGGAGACTCTGGAAACACCATATATTTT	CASSVGGDSGNTIYF
-	TRBV30	TRBJ1-1	TRBD1	TGTGCCTGGAGTTCCGGGACAGGGACCACTGAAGCTTTCTTT	CAWSSGTGTTEAFF
-	TRBV6-5	TRBJ2-3	-	TGTGCCAGTGCTGATTCAGGCACAGATACGCAGTATTTT	CASADSGTDTQYF
-	TRBV11-2	TRBJ1-1	-	TGTGCCAGCAGCTTCTCTCAGCCTTGGGCTGAAGCTTTCTTT	CASSFSQPWAEAFF
-	TRBV5-1	TRBJ1-5	-	TGCGCCAGCAGCGCAGGGTCGCCTTATAGCAATCAGCCCCAGCATTTT	CASSAGSPYSNQPQHF
-	TRBV30	TRBJ1-1	-	TGTGCCTGGAGCAGGCCGGGACGGTGGAACACTGAAGCTTTCTTT	CAWSRPGRWNTEAFF
-	TRBV13	TRBJ2-5	TRBD1	TGTGCCAGCAGGTCGACAGGGGTAGTAGAGACCCAGTACTTC	CASRSTGVVETQYF
-	TRBV28	TRBJ1-2	-	TGTGCCAGCAGTTCCCGAAGGGGCTACACCTTC	CASSSRRGYTF
-	TRBV30	TRBJ2-7	-	TGTGCCTGGAGTGTGGCACGTTTGAGCTCCTACGAGCAGTACTTC	CAWSVARLSSYEQYF
-	TRBV3-1/TRBV3-2	TRBJ1-1	-	TGTGCCAGCAGCCAAGGGGATAACCCTGAAGCTTTCTTT	CASSQGDNPEAFF
-	TRBV5-1	TRBJ2-3	-	TGCGCCAGCAGCTTGGAGGGACGGCCCATGGGCACAGATACGCAGTATTTT	CASSLEGRPMGTDTQYF
-	TRBV7-8	TRBJ2-7	-	TGTGCCAGCAGCTACCAAGGCGGTAGGTCGGGCGAGCAGTACTTC	CASSYQGGRSGEQYF
-	TRBV10-3	TRBJ1-6	TRBD1	TGTGCCAGCCGGGACAGCTTTACCTATAATTCACCCCTCCACTTT	CASRDSFTYNSPLHF
-	TRBV4-3	TRBJ2-1	-	TGCGCCAGCAGCCAACCCGACAGATCCAATGAGCAGTTCTTC	CASSQPDRSNEQFF
-	TRBV29-1	TRBJ1-2	TRBD1	TGCAGCGTCCGCGGGGACAGGCATTCTAACTATGGCTACACCTTC	CSVRGDRHSNYGYTF
-	TRBV4-1	TRBJ1-4	TRBD1	TGCGCCAGCAGCCGCCTGCAGGGGGGATTAACTAATGAAAAACTGTTTTTT	CASSRLQGGLTNEKLFF
-	TRBV5-1	TRBJ2-2	-	TGCGCCAGCAGCTTGCGGCAGAGAGCCACCGGGGAGCTGTTTTTT	CASSLRQRATGELFF
-	TRBV19	TRBJ1-6	-	TGTGCCAGTAGTATATCGGGAGAGGCTCGTTCACCCCTCCACTTT	CASSISGEARSPLHF
-	TRBV6-6	TRBJ2-5	-	TGTGCCAGCAGCTACGTAGGTTCGGATGAAGAGACCCAGTACTTC	CASSYVGSDEETQYF
once	TRBV29-1	TRBJ2-7	-	TGCAGCGTCTTGGGACTCGGCGAGGGCGGATACGAGCAGTACTTC	CSVLGLGEGGYEQYF
-	TRBV20-1	TRBJ2-5	-	TGCAGTGCTAGTCAGGTTACGGATACGGAGACCCAGTACTTC	CSASQVTDTETQYF
-	TRBV9	TRBJ2-1	TRBD2	TGTGCCAGCAGCGTCAGCGGGAGGGGCAATGAGCAGTTCTTC	CASSVSGRGNEQFF
few	TRBV7-9	TRBJ1-2	TRBD1	TGTGCCAGTCACTTCCCGCAGGGGGCGAACTATGGCTACACCTTC	CASHFPQGANYGYTF
-	TRBV18	TRBJ1-2	-	TGTGCCAGCTCACCACCGGCAACCGGAGTGCGCTATGGCTACACCTTC	CASSPPATGVRYGYTF
-	TRBV6-4	TRBJ1-6	-	TGTGCCAGCAGTGAAACCATAGCCTCACCCCTCCACTTT	CASSETIASPLHF
-	TRBV5-4	TRBJ2-2	-	TGTGCCAGCAGCTTGGAAGGCAGGGACGGGGTCGGGGAGCTGTTTTTT	CASSLEGRDGVGELFF
-	TRBV11-3	TRBJ1-2	-	TGTGCCAGCAGCGAGGACGGCTATGGCTACACCTTC	CASSEDGYGYTF
-	TRBV5-1	TRBJ1-1	-	TGCGCCAGCAGCCCTACTGACAGAATGAACACTGAAGCTTTCTTT	CASSPTDRMNTEAFF
-	TRBV5-1	TRBJ2-1	-	TGCGCCAGCGGCCCCTCTCCAAGCTCCTACAATGAGCAGTTCTTC	CASGPSPSSYNEQFF
-	TRBV6-5	TRBJ2-5	-	TGTGCCAGCAGTTTTAACCGAGAGACCCAGTACTTC	CASSFNRETQYF
-	TRBV2	TRBJ2-6	-	TGTGCCAGCACCTGGGACGGACGCTCTGGGGCCAACGTCCTGACTTTC	CASTWDGRSGANVLTF
-	TRBV29-1	TRBJ1-5	-	TGCAGCGTTGGGACAGAAAATCAGCCCCAGCATTTT	CSVGTENQPQHF
many	TRBV2	TRBJ2-7	TRBD2	TGTGCCAGCAGTGATCGGACTAGCGGTAACTACGAGCAGTACTTC	CASSDRTSGNYEQYF